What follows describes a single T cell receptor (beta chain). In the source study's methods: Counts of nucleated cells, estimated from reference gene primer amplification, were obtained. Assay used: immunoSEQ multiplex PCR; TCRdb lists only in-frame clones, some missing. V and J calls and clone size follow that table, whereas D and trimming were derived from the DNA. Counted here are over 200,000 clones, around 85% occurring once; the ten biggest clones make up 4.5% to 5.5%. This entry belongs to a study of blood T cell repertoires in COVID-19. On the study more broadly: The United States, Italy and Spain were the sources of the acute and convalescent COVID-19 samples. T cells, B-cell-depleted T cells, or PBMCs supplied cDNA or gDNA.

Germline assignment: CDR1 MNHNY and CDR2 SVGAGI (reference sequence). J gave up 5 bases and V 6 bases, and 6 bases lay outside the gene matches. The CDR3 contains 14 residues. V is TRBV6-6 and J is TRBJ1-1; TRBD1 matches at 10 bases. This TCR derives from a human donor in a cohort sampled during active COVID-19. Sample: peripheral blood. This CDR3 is CASSQDRGRTEAFF. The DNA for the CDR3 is TGTGCCAGCAGCCAGGACAGGGGGAGGACTGAAGCTTTCTTT.